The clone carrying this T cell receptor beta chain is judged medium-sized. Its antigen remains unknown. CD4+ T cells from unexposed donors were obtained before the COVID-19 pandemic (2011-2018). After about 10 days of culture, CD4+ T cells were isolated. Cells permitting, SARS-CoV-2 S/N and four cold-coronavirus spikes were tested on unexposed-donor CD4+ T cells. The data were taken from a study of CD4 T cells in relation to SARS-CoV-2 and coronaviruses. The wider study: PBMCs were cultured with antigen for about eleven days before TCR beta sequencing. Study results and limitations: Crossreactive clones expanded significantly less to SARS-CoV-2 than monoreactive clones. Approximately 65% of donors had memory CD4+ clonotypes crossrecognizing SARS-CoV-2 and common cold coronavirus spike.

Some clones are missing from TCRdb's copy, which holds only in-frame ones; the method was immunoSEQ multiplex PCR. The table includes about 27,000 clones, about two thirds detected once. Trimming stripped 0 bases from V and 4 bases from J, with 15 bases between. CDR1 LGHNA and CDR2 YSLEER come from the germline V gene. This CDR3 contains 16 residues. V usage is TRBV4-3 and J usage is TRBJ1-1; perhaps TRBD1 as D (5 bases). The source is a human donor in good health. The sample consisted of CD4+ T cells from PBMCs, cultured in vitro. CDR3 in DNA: TGCGCCAGCAGCCAAGAGGGGCATGGAAGTGGCACTGAAGCTTTCTTT. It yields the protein CASSQEGHGSGTEAFF.